These 32 T cell receptor beta chains came from one sample sequenced in a study of OX40 agonist ivuxolimab in advanced cancers. Method: immunoSEQ multiplex PCR; TCRdb's copy keeps in-frame clones and lacks some. Found here are around 58,000 clones, about 89% of them singletons; the top ten hold roughly 1.5%. The sequencing used CD4+ or CD8+ T cells sorted from blood, collected in a trial of the OX40 agonist ivuxolimab. These receptors all come from an adult with an advanced solid tumor such as melanoma, head and neck, liver or kidney cancer.

This chain uses TRBV5-1 with TRBJ2-3, with a tentative D call TRBD2 (6 bases). Germline V lookup: CDR1 SGHRS, CDR2 YFSETQ. The CDR3 spans 15 residues. Between the trimmed V and J ends, which lost 5 bases and 2 bases, there was a span of 15 bases. The CDR3 loop reads CASSPFGGPTDTQYF. The CDR3 DNA follows: TGCGCCAGCAGTCCCTTCGGGGGACCCACAGATACGCAGTATTTT.

The sample holds a few counts of this clone. This chain connects TRBV2 to TRBJ2-5; 8 bases match TRBD1. The ends lost 7 bases at V and 6 bases at J; junction bases unmatched: 10. CDR3 length: 14 residues. The germline CDR1 and CDR2 sequences are SNHLY and FYNNEI. The CDR3 reads CASISSQGAKTQYF. The CDR3, as DNA: TGTGCCAGCATATCGTCGCAGGGGGCGAAGACCCAGTACTTC.

This CDR3 is CASRAGQYQETQYF. The CDR3 DNA is TGTGCCAGCAGAGCTGGACAGTACCAAGAGACCCAGTACTTC. The chain couples TRBV25-1 to TRBJ2-5; D is perhaps TRBD1 (6 bases). V was pared by 6 bases and J by 0 bases, with 11 bases between. The germline V gene has CDR1 MGHDK and CDR2 SYGVNS. The CDR3 extends over 14 amino acids.

CDR3 region: CASSRRKGVSNQPQHF. Written as DNA, the CDR3 is TGTGCCAGTAGTCGAAGGAAGGGAGTGAGCAATCAGCCCCAGCATTTT. The J gene is TRBJ1-5, the V gene TRBV19; D gene ambiguous. There are 16 residues in the CDR3. From germline, CDR1 is LNHDA and CDR2 SQIVND (reference sequence). V lost 5 bases to trimming and J lost 1 base, with 15 bases between them.

This clone has just one count. The CDR3 region has the DNA TGTGCCAGCCTTAGATCCGAGAACTATGGCTACACCTTC. Its protein product is CASLRSENYGYTF. The chain joins TRBV19 to TRBJ1-2; D gene unclear. The CDR3 covers 13 residues. Deletions cut 9 bases from V and 2 bases from J, with 13 bases between. Germline-derived CDR1 and CDR2 are LNHDA and SQIVND (reference sequence).

This clone was seen once. The V and J genes are TRBV21-1 and TRBJ2-3; no DNA check was done on the table's D call, TRBD1. TRBV21-1 is termed a pseudogene. This CDR3 is built from 14 residues. The CDR3 is CASSKGSGGDTQYF. The CDR3, as DNA: TGTGCCAGCAGCAAAGGATCAGGGGGCGATACGCAGTATTTT.

This chain uses TRBV30 with TRBJ2-4; D is unclear. Germline V gives CDR1 GTSNPN, CDR2 SVGIG (reference sequence). This CDR3 is 14 amino acids long. V lost 1 base and J lost 0, with 7 bases in between. CDR3 nucleotide sequence: TGTGCCTGGAGTGGGGGTCTAGCCAAAAACATTCAGTACTTC. Its translation: CAWSGGLAKNIQYF. Full variable domain (outside the CDR3, taken from reference TRBV30 and TRBJ2-4): SQTIHQWPATLVQPVGSPLSLECTVEGTSNPNLYWYRQAAGRGLQLLFYSVGIGQISSEVPQNLSASRPQDRQFILSSKKLLLSDSGFYLCAWSGGLAKNIQYFGAGTRLSVL.

This chain joins TRBV6-8 and TRBJ1-5; TRBD1 matches at 7 bases. V trimming: 6 bases; J trimming: 1 base; junction bases outside the gene matches: 3. CDR1 is MNHGY, CDR2 SAAAGT, per germline. The CDR3 has 14 amino acids. CDR3 bases: TGTGCCAGCAGACAACAGGGGAGCAATCAGCCCCAGCATTTT. It encodes CASRQQGSNQPQHF.

This chain uses TRBV11-2 with TRBJ2-7; no reliable D call. Trimming left V 3 bases short and J 5 bases short, with 11 bases between. The CDR3 runs to 13 residues. The germline V gene has CDR1 SGHAT and CDR2 FQNNGV. This CDR3 is CASSLLLSHEQYF. In DNA form, the CDR3 reads TGTGCCAGCAGCTTGTTATTGAGCCACGAGCAGTACTTC.

The rearrangement joins TRBV9 to TRBJ2-2; D not resolved. The V gene lost 3 bases and the J gene lost 7 bases, with 16 bases spanning the gap. CDR3 length: 15 amino acids. Germline lookup yields CDR1 SGDLS and CDR2 YYNGEE. This chain's CDR3 is CASSAPGGSGGELFF. The CDR3 DNA follows: TGTGCCAGCAGCGCCCCAGGCGGCTCGGGCGGGGAGCTGTTTTTT.

V and J are TRBV28 and TRBJ2-7; D might be TRBD1 or TRBD2, each matching 5 bases. The CDR3 runs to 16 residues. Trimming removed 5 bases at V and 3 bases at J, with 20 bases between. Germline V gene data show CDR1 as MDHEN and CDR2 as SYDVKM. The CDR3 DNA reads TGTGCCAGCAGTACCGCTACGGGACGGTCCCTCTACGAGCAGTACTTC. Translated: CASSTATGRSLYEQYF. The full variable domain, its missing parts supplied by reference TRBV28 and TRBJ2-7, is DVKVTQSSRYLVKRTGEKVFLECVQDMDHENMFWYRQDPGLGLRLIYFSYDVKMKEKGDIPEGYSVSREKKERFSLILESASTNQTSMYLCASSTATGRSLYEQYFGPGTRLTVT.

Only a few counts were recorded for this clone. This chain uses TRBV7-8 with TRBJ2-5, with a weak D call TRBD1 (5 bases). Germline CDR1 is SGHVS and CDR2 is FQNEAQ. This CDR3 is built from 14 residues. Trimming shortened V by 4 bases and J by 9 bases, and 18 bases separated the two germline ends. The CDR3: CASSSTESETAQYF. In nucleotides, the CDR3 is TGTGCCAGCAGCTCGACAGAATCCGAAACGGCCCAGTACTTC. Full variable domain (remainder filled in from reference TRBV7-8 and TRBJ2-5): GAGVSQSPRYKVAKRGQDVALRCDPISGHVSLFWYQQALGQGPEFLTYFQNEAQLDKSGLPSDRFFAERPEGSVSTLKIQRTQQEDSAVYLCASSSTESETAQYFGPGTRLLVL.

The CDR3 spells CASTTLGQSSYEQYF. The CDR3 DNA reads TGTGCCAGCACTACCCTGGGGCAGAGCTCCTACGAGCAGTACTTC. This rearrangement joins TRBV6-5 to TRBJ2-7; D perhaps matches TRBD1 (5 bases). CDR1 MNHEY and CDR2 SVGAGI come from the germline V gene. V was trimmed by 7 bases and J by 0 bases, leaving 16 bases between them. This CDR3 has 15 residues.

The chain is built from TRBV6-5 and TRBJ1-4; D gene uncertain. The germline gives CDR1 MNHEY, CDR2 SVGAGI. The CDR3 is 14 amino acids. V lost 8 bases and J 3 bases, leaving 13 bases between the germline ends. The DNA of the CDR3 is TGTGCCAGCGGATTGACCGGGGCTAATGAAAAACTGTTTTTT. It codes for CASGLTGANEKLFF.

The rearrangement uses TRBV2 and TRBJ1-1; D is unclear. The germline V gene has CDR1 SNHLY and CDR2 FYNNEI. V was pared by 6 bases and J by 0 bases, with 14 bases between. The CDR3 sequence is 15 residues long. The CDR3 DNA reads as TGTGCCAGCAGACAGATGGCCTACATGAACACTGAAGCTTTCTTT. Protein sequence: CASRQMAYMNTEAFF.

This rearrangement joins TRBV18 to TRBJ2-7; weak D call: TRBD2 (7 bases). CDR3 length equals 14 residues. V was trimmed by 3 bases and J by 4 bases, leaving 13 bases between them. The germline V gene has CDR1 KGHSH and CDR2 LQKENI. The CDR3 sequence: CASSPLGGGYEQYF. CDR3 sequence (DNA): TGTGCCAGCTCACCCCTAGGGGGGGGGTACGAGCAGTACTTC.

The chain couples TRBV7-2 to TRBJ2-3; 9 nucleotides match TRBD2. Germline V gene sequence: CDR1 SGHTA, CDR2 FQGNSA. Germline trimming cut 2 bases from V and 0 bases from J; bases unmatched to any gene: 9. The CDR3 runs to 18 residues. The CDR3: CASSLYSLAGGSTDTQYF. The CDR3 DNA follows: TGTGCCAGCAGCTTATACTCCCTGGCGGGAGGGAGCACAGATACGCAGTATTTT.

V is TRBV18 and J is TRBJ1-1; no definite D call. V lost 5 bases and J lost 1, with 11 bases in between. This CDR3 spans 14 amino acids. Looked up from germline, CDR1 is KGHSH and CDR2 is LQKENI. The CDR3 sequence is CASSAQERNTEAFF. The CDR3, as DNA: TGTGCCAGCTCAGCCCAGGAGAGGAACACTGAAGCTTTCTTT.

This chain joins TRBV18 and TRBJ2-2, with 8 positions matching TRBD2. The CDR3 covers 15 residues. The germline V gene has CDR1 KGHSH and CDR2 LQKENI. Trimming removed 3 bases from V and 7 bases from J; junction bases left unmatched: 7. The CDR3 loop is CASSPNSGKHGELFF. In DNA, the CDR3 is TGTGCCAGCTCACCCAATAGCGGGAAACACGGGGAGCTGTTTTTT.

The chain is built from TRBV18 and TRBJ2-3, with TRBD2 as a possible D gene (6 bases). The germline gives CDR1 KGHSH, CDR2 LQKENI. V was trimmed by 4 bases and J by 4 bases, leaving 18 bases between them. This CDR3 region has 16 residues. CDR3 region: CASSLNPGRIADTQYF. As DNA, the CDR3 is TGTGCCAGCTCACTCAACCCGGGGAGGATTGCAGATACGCAGTATTTT.

The chain uses TRBV5-1 and TRBJ1-2; a weak D match, TRBD1 (5 bases). Germline lookup yields CDR1 SGHRS and CDR2 YFSETQ. V shed 1 base and J shed 1 base, with 8 bases lying between them. This CDR3 is 14 amino acids long. This CDR3 is CASSLIDSNYGYTF. The CDR3 nucleotides are TGCGCCAGCAGCTTGATTGACAGTAACTATGGCTACACCTTC.

The V and J genes are TRBV18 and TRBJ1-5, with D perhaps matching TRBD1 (6 bases). Germline values: CDR1 KGHSH, CDR2 LQKENI. The CDR3 runs 13 residues. With 5 bases removed from V and 4 bases from J, the gap between germline ends came to 9 bases. The CDR3 bases are TGTGCCAGCTCATCGGACAGAAATCAGCCCCAGCATTTT. Protein: CASSSDRNQPQHF.

The V gene is TRBV29-1, the J gene TRBJ2-7; TRBD1 agrees at 8 bases. Germline-derived CDR1 and CDR2 are SQVTM and ANQGSEA. After removal of 0 bases from V and 5 bases from J, the junction contained 9 bases not matched to a gene. The CDR3 runs 15 residues. CDR3 sequence reads: CSVEDFGTGGDEQYF. DNA for the CDR3: TGCAGCGTTGAAGATTTTGGGACAGGTGGCGACGAGCAGTACTTC.

V usage is TRBV6-6 and J usage is TRBJ2-5; D is tentatively TRBD1 or TRBD2 (6 bases each). Matching the DNA end better, TRBJ2-7 makes the J call doubtful. The CDR3 sequence is 14 residues long. CDR1 is MNHNY, CDR2 SVGAGI, per germline (reference sequence). Written as DNA, the CDR3 is TGTGCCAGCAGGGCAACCACAGGGAGGTACGAGCAGTACTTC. Its translation: CASRATTGRYEQYF.

CDR3 protein: CASSSLGKGETQYF. Written as DNA, the CDR3 is TGTGCCAGCAGTTCCCTAGGCAAGGGAGAGACCCAGTACTTC. The chain employs TRBV6-6 and TRBJ2-5; D ambiguous. Germline CDR1 is MNHNY and CDR2 is SVGAGI (reference sequence). The V and J ends lost 4 bases and 4 bases respectively, with 13 bases between them. The CDR3 runs 14 residues.

J is TRBJ1-1 and V is TRBV15; D is unresolved. The V gene's germline CDR1 is LNHNV and CDR2 YYDKDF (reference sequence). The CDR3 is made up of 14 amino acids. V was cut by 5 bases and J by 1 base, with 11 bases left in between. The CDR3 DNA is TGTGCCACCAGCCCTCGGGGAGGGAACACTGAAGCTTTCTTT. Protein: CATSPRGGNTEAFF.

The chain has TRBV6-5 and TRBJ2-5; tentatively, D is TRBD1 (6 bases). Germline CDR1 reads MNHEY; CDR2 reads SVGAGI. The CDR3 is 13 amino acids. V was pared by 7 bases and J by 6 bases, with 15 bases between. The CDR3 DNA reads TGTGCCAGCAATCAGGGGTTCGGAAAGACCCAGTACTTC. This translates into CASNQGFGKTQYF.

The gene calls are TRBV5-1 and TRBJ2-5; 10 nucleotides align to TRBD1. The ends lost 6 bases at V and 4 bases at J; junction bases unmatched: 6. Germline V gene data show CDR1 as SGHRS and CDR2 as YFSETQ. The CDR3 runs to 14 residues. The DNA of the CDR3 is TGCGCCAGCACCTCGGGACAGGGGAGAGAGACCCAGTACTTC. As protein: CASTSGQGRETQYF.

The chain recombines TRBV9 with TRBJ2-3; D perhaps matches TRBD2 (6 bases). In germline, CDR1 is SGDLS, CDR2 YYNGEE. The CDR3 spans 12 residues. V was shortened by 3 bases and J by 5 bases, with 7 bases between the two germline ends. The CDR3 here is CASSAGVDTQYF. As DNA, the CDR3 is TGTGCCAGCAGCGCGGGGGTAGATACGCAGTATTTT.

The V call is TRBV6-1, the J call TRBJ1-5, with TRBD1 identical over 7 bases. This CDR3 has 13 residues. The trim removed 6 bases at V and 7 bases at J, leaving 6 bases unmatched. Germline CDR1 is MNHNS and CDR2 is SASEGT. The CDR3 sequence is CASRGQTDQPQHF. CDR3 coding DNA: TGTGCCAGCAGGGGACAGACGGACCAGCCCCAGCATTTT.

The chain carries TRBV19 and TRBJ1-2; unclear D gene. CDR1 is LNHDA, CDR2 SQIVND, per germline (reference sequence). Between the trimmed V and J ends, which lost 9 bases and 0 bases, there was a span of 17 bases. The CDR3 is 15 amino acids. Here the CDR3 reads CARFRRDGANYGYTF. The CDR3 region has the DNA TGTGCCAGATTCCGAAGGGATGGAGCTAACTATGGCTACACCTTC.

The chain combines TRBV21-1 with TRBJ2-3; the table calls TRBD2, which could not be checked here. TRBV21-1 is a known pseudogene. CDR3 length: 13 amino acids. The CDR3 DNA reads as TGTGCCAGCAGCTCACGGTTTGTGACGGGGGAGTATTTT. This encodes CASSSRFVTGEYF.